The 32 T cell receptor beta chains below all came from one sample that was sequenced in a study of T cells expressing NK-cell markers. TCRdb re-called the 5' RACE reads; one entry per CDR3 protein, DNA not given. The listing contains about 30,000 distinct CDR3 sequences. The sequenced material came from blood T cells: a sorted CD56 or NKG2C T cell subset, CD4+ or CD8+ T cells, or bulk PBMC T cells (not recorded which). All receptors come from a woman aged 18 to 75 in good health.

The V and J genes are TRBV6-1 and TRBJ2-7; TCRdb picks TRBD2, but there is no DNA to check that call. This CDR3 has 14 residues. Germline assignment: CDR1 MNHNS and CDR2 SASEGT. CDR3: CASSVAGENYEQYF.

The J gene is TRBJ2-1, the V gene TRBV9; with no DNA, the TCRdb D assignment of TRBD1 cannot be verified. The CDR3 length is 16 residues. Germline-derived CDR1 and CDR2 are SGDLS and YYNGEE. The CDR3 protein is CASSVRGGFSYNEQFF.

The genes are TRBV20-1 and TRBJ1-6; TCRdb gives TRBD1 as the D gene, but with no DNA this cannot be confirmed. The CDR3 totals 14 residues. Per germline, CDR1 DFQATT and CDR2 SNEGSKA (reference sequence). CDR3 protein: CSASVRGENSPLHF.

The chain carries TRBV27 and TRBJ2-7. The germline CDR1 and CDR2 sequences are MNHEY and SMNVEV (reference sequence). The CDR3 is 12 amino acids. The CDR3 sequence: CASSADGYEQYF.

V gene TRBV5-1 combines with J gene TRBJ1-1; TCRdb's D gene call, TRBD1, goes unchecked for lack of DNA. This CDR3 contains 14 residues. Germline lookup yields CDR1 SGHRS and CDR2 YFSETQ. CDR3 sequence: CASSLTGADTEAFF.

CDR3 amino acids: CASSNLGPPGRDGYTF. The genes are TRBV9 and TRBJ1-2. The CDR3 has 16 residues. Germline V gives CDR1 SGDLS, CDR2 YYNGEE.

The chain recombines TRBV7-2 with TRBJ2-7; the D gene TCRdb calls, TRBD2, cannot be checked with no DNA. The V gene's germline CDR1 is SGHTA and CDR2 FQGNSA. This CDR3 region has 14 residues. This chain's CDR3 is CASSFGLGGYEQYF.

The V call is TRBV2, the J call TRBJ2-2; the TCRdb D gene call, TRBD2, has no DNA to confirm it. The V gene's germline CDR1 is SNHLY and CDR2 FYNNEI. The length of the CDR3 is 12 residues. The CDR3 sequence is CATQSFTGELFF.

The CDR3 spells CSVAVTGSYEQYF. The chain joins TRBV29-1 to TRBJ2-7; the D gene TCRdb calls, TRBD1, cannot be checked with no DNA. Germline CDR1 is SQVTM and CDR2 is ANQGSEA. The CDR3 has 13 amino acids.

This sequence joins TRBV13 and TRBJ2-1. There are 16 residues in the CDR3. In germline, CDR1 is PRHDT, CDR2 FYEKMQ (reference sequence). The CDR3 region is CASSPRAGGTYNEQFF.

The chain recombines TRBV7-9 with TRBJ2-5. Germline loops: CDR1 SEHNR, CDR2 FQNEAQ (reference sequence). The CDR3 is made up of 15 amino acids. CDR3 loop: CASSLSRGYQETQYF.

The V gene is TRBV4-1, the J gene TRBJ1-4; TCRdb's D call of TRBD1 is untestable without DNA. The CDR3 is made up of 15 amino acids. Per the germline V gene, CDR1 is MGHRA and CDR2 is YSYEKL. CDR3 amino acids: CASSLGGTDDEKLFF.

The genes are TRBV4-1 and TRBJ2-1; with no DNA, the TCRdb D assignment of TRBD2 cannot be verified. The CDR3 totals 16 residues. The germline CDR1 and CDR2 sequences are MGHRA and YSYEKL. The CDR3: CASSQGLGTTYNEQFF.

The chain recombines TRBV7-3 with TRBJ1-1; TCRdb names TRBD1, which stays unverified in the absence of DNA. Germline V gene data show CDR1 as SGHTA and CDR2 as FQGTGA. CDR3 length: 15 residues. The CDR3 is CASSLEPGANTEAFF.

The rearrangement joins TRBV27 to TRBJ2-1; TCRdb's D call of TRBD2 is untestable without DNA. The CDR3 is made up of 15 amino acids. From germline, CDR1 is MNHEY and CDR2 SMNVEV (reference sequence). This chain's CDR3 is CASSFLAGDPNEQFF.

The V and J genes are TRBV7-6 and TRBJ1-1. This CDR3 is 13 amino acids long. In germline, CDR1 is SGHVS, CDR2 FNYEAQ. CDR3 sequence: CASSFSVGTEAFF.

The rearrangement links TRBV29-1 to TRBJ2-1; the TCRdb call, TRBD1, lacks DNA for checking. Per the germline V gene, CDR1 is SQVTM and CDR2 is ANQGSEA. This CDR3 spans 16 amino acids. The CDR3 reads CSVDRTGTGTYNEQFF.

This chain uses TRBV2 with TRBJ2-7; TCRdb indicates TRBD1, and absent DNA this call remains unverified. Germline loops: CDR1 SNHLY, CDR2 FYNNEI. The CDR3 loop spans 16 amino acids. The CDR3 region is CASSDGRGRVTYEQYF.

V gene TRBV11-2 combines with J gene TRBJ2-7; TCRdb proposes TRBD2, but this gene call is untestable without DNA. Germline CDR1 and CDR2: SGHAT and FQNNGV. This CDR3 comprises 15 residues. CDR3 loop: CASSFWGLADYEQYF. Variable domain in full (rest from reference TRBV11-2 and TRBJ2-7): EAGVAQSPRYKIIEKRQSVAFWCNPISGHATLYWYQQILGQGPKLLIQFQNNGVVDDSQLPKDRFSAERLKGVDSTLKIQPAKLEDSAVYLCASSFWGLADYEQYFGPGTRLTVT.

The chain carries TRBV4-1 and TRBJ2-3; no DNA is available, so the TRBD2 call from TCRdb remains unchecked. This CDR3 is 18 amino acids long. Germline V gene sequence: CDR1 MGHRA, CDR2 YSYEKL. The CDR3 spells CASSQDVLAGASTDTQYF.

V and J are TRBV4-2 and TRBJ1-1; TCRdb calls TRBD1, which cannot be checked without DNA. The CDR3 length is 15 residues. CDR1 LGHNA and CDR2 YNFKEQ come from the germline V gene. The CDR3 spells CASSQDGGDDTEAFF.

The chain uses TRBV5-1 and TRBJ2-7. Germline loops: CDR1 SGHRS, CDR2 YFSETQ. The CDR3 has 14 residues. The CDR3: CASSFMTSAYEQYF. The complete variable domain, with remaining parts taken from reference TRBV5-1 and TRBJ2-7, reads KAGVTQTPRYLIKTRGQQVTLSCSPISGHRSVSWYQQTPGQGLQFLFEYFSETQRNKGNFPGRFSGRQFSNSRSEMNVSTLELGDSALYLCASSFMTSAYEQYFGPGTRLTVT.

J is TRBJ2-7 and V is TRBV2; the D call of TRBD1 rests on TCRdb alone, since no DNA is present to check it. Germline CDR1 reads SNHLY; CDR2 reads FYNNEI. The CDR3 consists of 12 residues. This CDR3 is CASSGTAYEQYF.

The chain has TRBV12-3 or TRBV12-4 and TRBJ2-5; as DNA is missing, the TRBD1 call by TCRdb cannot be tested. The CDR3 consists of 14 residues. The CDR3 here is CASSIRTGVETQYF.

The V gene is TRBV2, the J gene TRBJ2-7; TCRdb picks TRBD1, but there is no DNA to check that call. The CDR3 runs to 13 residues. From germline, CDR1 is SNHLY and CDR2 FYNNEI. The CDR3 here is CASRARDNYEQYF.

The rearrangement joins TRBV29-1 to TRBJ2-1; no DNA is available, so the TRBD2 call from TCRdb remains unchecked. Germline CDR1 is SQVTM and CDR2 is ANQGSEA. The CDR3 runs to 15 residues. The CDR3 loop reads CSVEVLAGEEGEQFF.

The chain's CDR3 is CSAKEEGRDTEAFF. This sequence joins TRBV20-1 and TRBJ1-1. CDR1 and CDR2 from the germline V gene are DFQATT and SNEGSKA (reference sequence). The CDR3 consists of 14 residues.

J is TRBJ2-1 and V is TRBV27; TCRdb proposes TRBD2, but this gene call is untestable without DNA. Germline V lookup: CDR1 MNHEY, CDR2 SMNVEV (reference sequence). The CDR3 totals 16 residues. The CDR3 sequence is CASSLVWREGGFEQFF.

The chain uses TRBV4-2 and TRBJ2-7; the TRBD1 assignment by TCRdb is unverifiable without DNA. CDR1 and CDR2 from the germline V gene are LGHNA and YNFKEQ. CDR3 length equals 15 residues. The CDR3 here is CASSQRQGVLDEQYF.

The chain joins TRBV25-1 to TRBJ1-1. CDR1 and CDR2 from the germline V gene are MGHDK and SYGVNS. This CDR3 region has 12 residues. CDR3 residues: CASSLTNTEAFF.

The chain carries TRBV7-9 and TRBJ1-5; TCRdb selects TRBD1, and the lack of DNA leaves this call unchecked. Germline V gives CDR1 SEHNR, CDR2 FQNEAQ (reference sequence). This CDR3 spans 15 amino acids. CDR3: CASSSDREGNQPQHF.

This clonotype is called medium-sized based on its frequency. The chain has TRBV7-2 and TRBJ2-1. The CDR3 extends over 14 amino acids. Germline CDR1 is SGHTA and CDR2 is FQGNSA. The CDR3 spells CASSLVPSDNEQFF.